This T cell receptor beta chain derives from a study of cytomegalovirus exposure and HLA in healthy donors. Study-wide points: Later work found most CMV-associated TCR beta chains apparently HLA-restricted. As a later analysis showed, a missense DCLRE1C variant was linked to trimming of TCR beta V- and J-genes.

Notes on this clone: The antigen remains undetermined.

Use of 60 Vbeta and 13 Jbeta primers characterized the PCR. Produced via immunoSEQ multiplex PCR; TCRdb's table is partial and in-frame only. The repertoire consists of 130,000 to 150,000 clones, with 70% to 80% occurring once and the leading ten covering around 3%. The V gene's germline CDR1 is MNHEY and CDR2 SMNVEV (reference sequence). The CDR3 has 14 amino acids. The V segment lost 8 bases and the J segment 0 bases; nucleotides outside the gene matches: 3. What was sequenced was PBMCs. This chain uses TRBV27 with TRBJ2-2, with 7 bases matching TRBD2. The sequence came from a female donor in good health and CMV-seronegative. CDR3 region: CASRRGANTGELFF. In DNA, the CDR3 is TGTGCCAGCCGACGGGGGGCGAACACCGGGGAGCTGTTTTTT.